These T cell receptor beta chains were read from a single sample in a study of regulatory T cells in long-lasting Graves disease. Via MiXCR, TCRdb re-called the multiplex PCR reads, giving one row per CDR3 protein. The repertoire consists of 350,000 to 500,000 distinct CDR3 sequences, with over 15% occurring once and the leading ten covering about 25%. These data also featured in a second study, about T cells in Graves' hyperthyroidism and ophthalmopathy.

The sample here was peripheral blood mononuclear cells (PBMCs), taken at new diagnosis, from a patient treated with antithyroid drugs. The receptor set was obtained from a woman aged 18-29 years with Graves disease. Both conserved end residues are part of each CDR3. D genes are given only for firm matches. Clone size is stated in some rows and not others, as once, few, many or a class when expanded.

TRBV20-1,many,TRBD1,TRBJ2-1,TGCAGTGCTCGGACAGGGGGATCCTACAATGAGCAGTTCTTC,CSARTGGSYNEQFF
TRBV6-1,many,NA,TRBJ2-2,TGTGCCAGCGACACTTCAGGAGTGGGCACCGGGGAGCTGTTTTTT,CASDTSGVGTGELFF
TRBV27,few,NA,TRBJ1-1,TGTGCCAGCCCCCATGCGCGACGGGAGAACACTGAAGCTTTCTTT,CASPHARRENTEAFF
TRBV6-2/TRBV6-3,many,NA,TRBJ2-1,TGTGCCAGCAGCCCAGCCCTCGGAGGGAGAGTACCCTACAATGAGCAGTTCTTC,CASSPALGGRVPYNEQFF
TRBV6-9,many,NA,TRBJ1-1,TGTGCCAGCAGTTACCCTTTTGTGTTGGGGAGAGTCTCGAACACTGAAGCTTTCTTT,CASSYPFVLGRVSNTEAFF
TRBV7-2,many,NA,TRBJ2-4,TGTGCCAGCAGCTTAGACCTAGCCAAAAACATTCAGTACTTC,CASSLDLAKNIQYF
TRBV2,NA,TRBD1,TRBJ1-4,TGTGCCAGCCTCAGGGGGCCTAATGAAAAACTGTTTTTT,CASLRGPNEKLFF
TRBV28,NA,NA,TRBJ1-2,TGTGCCAGCAGTTTGGGGGGTTTTGTCTATGGCTACACCTTC,CASSLGGFVYGYTF
TRBV6-9,NA,TRBD2,TRBJ2-5,TGTGCCAGCAGTTTAAGCGCTAGCGGGAGGGCCGGGGAGACCCAGTACTTC,CASSLSASGRAGETQYF
TRBV27,many,NA,TRBJ2-3,TGTGCCAGCAGTTTGAGCATCTGGGGCGGGGATACGCAGTATTTT,CASSLSIWGGDTQYF
TRBV20-1,many,TRBD1,TRBJ2-1,TGCAGTGCTCAGAATATCGGGACAGGGGGCGTTGCGGCGGGACCTAACAATGAGCAGTTCTTC,CSAQNIGTGGVAAGPNNEQFF
TRBV18,few,NA,TRBJ1-4,TGTGCCAGCTCACCAGAGTCAACTAATGGAAAACTGTTTTTT,CASSPESTNGKLFF
TRBV28,many,NA,TRBJ2-3,TGTGCCAGCAGTTTAAAAGAGGGGGGCAGGTATACGCAGTATTTT,CASSLKEGGRYTQYF
TRBV2,many,TRBD1,TRBJ1-2,TGTGCCAGCAGTCCCGCCCGCCAGGCAGGGGGCGAGGGCTACACCTTC,CASSPARQAGGEGYTF
TRBV6-4,few,TRBD1,TRBJ2-3,TGTGCCAGCAGTGACGGGACAGGGTTCGCAGATACGCAGTATTTT,CASSDGTGFADTQYF
TRBV24-1,few,TRBD1,TRBJ2-3,TGTGCCACCTCAACCGGGACAGGACTCACAGATACGCAGTATTTT,CATSTGTGLTDTQYF
TRBV6-2/TRBV6-3,few,TRBD1,TRBJ2-2,TGTGCCAGCAGTTACGGACAGGGAGTGTCCGGGGAGCTGTTTTTT,CASSYGQGVSGELFF
TRBV27,many,NA,TRBJ2-3,TGTGCCAGCAGTTTATGGCAGCTTGATACGCAGTATTTT,CASSLWQLDTQYF
TRBV5-1,NA,TRBD2,TRBJ2-2,TGCGCCAGCAGCTCTGTTGAGCTAGCGGGAGCTCGAACCGGGGAGCTGTTTTTT,CASSSVELAGARTGELFF
TRBV7-2,many,NA,TRBJ1-1,TGTGCCAGCAGCTTATCTCGCAGCCTAGACACTGAAGCTTTCTTT,CASSLSRSLDTEAFF
TRBV20-1,few,TRBD2,TRBJ2-7,TGCAGTGCTACAACTAACGGGAGGGCTTACGAGCAGTACTTC,CSATTNGRAYEQYF
TRBV15,NA,TRBD1,TRBJ1-4,TGTGCCACCAGCAGAGGCCCAGGGGGCGAAAAACTGTTTTTT,CATSRGPGGEKLFF
TRBV6-9,few,NA,TRBJ2-7,TGTGCCAGCAGTTACGGAGGGGGGTACATCTACGAGCAGTACTTC,CASSYGGGYIYEQYF
TRBV11-2,many,NA,TRBJ2-7,TGTGCCAGCAGCCGTAACGAACTAGGAACCGAGCAGTACTTC,CASSRNELGTEQYF
TRBV7-2,many,NA,TRBJ2-3,TGTGCCAGCAGTACGGTGGGGCGGTTCTACACAGATACGCAGTGTTTT,CASSTVGRFYTDTQCF
TRBV28,many,TRBD2,TRBJ2-1,TGTGCCAGCCAGACTAGCGGGAGTGTAGATGAGCAGTTCTTC,CASQTSGSVDEQFF
TRBV6-5,NA,NA,TRBJ2-1,TGTGCCAGCAGTTACTCAGGCGGGATCCACAATGAGCAGTTCTTC,CASSYSGGIHNEQFF
TRBV20-1,NA,NA,TRBJ2-3,TGCAGTGCTAGAGGACAAAATAGCGGTCCTAGCACAGATGCGCAGTATTTT,CSARGQNSGPSTDAQYF
TRBV12-3/TRBV12-4,NA,TRBD2,TRBJ2-5,TGTGCCAGCAGTTCTATTCGCACTAGCGGGACTTTTTTAGAGACCCAGTACTTC,CASSSIRTSGTFLETQYF
TRBV5-1,many,NA,TRBJ1-1,TGCGCCAGCAGCTTGAGTGTCCCAACGGACACTGAAGCTTTCTTT,CASSLSVPTDTEAFF
TRBV27,NA,TRBD1,TRBJ2-5,TGTGCCAGCAGTTTATCCGCCCGGGACAGGCGCCAAGAGACCCAGTACTTC,CASSLSARDRRQETQYF
TRBV5-1,NA,NA,TRBJ2-1,TGCGCCAGCAGCTTGGCCACATTGTACAATGAGCAGTTCTTC,CASSLATLYNEQFF
TRBV29-1,NA,TRBD2,TRBJ2-3,TGCAGCGTTCGCAAGCGGGAGACAGATACGCAGTATTTT,CSVRKRETDTQYF
TRBV11-3,many,TRBD2,TRBJ2-7,TGTGCCAGCAGCCTAGCGGGCCGAGCCATCTACGAGCAGTACTTC,CASSLAGRAIYEQYF
TRBV6-9,few,NA,TRBJ2-7,TGTGCCAGCAGTTACACCAACCGTAACGAGCAGTACTTC,CASSYTNRNEQYF
TRBV7-3,NA,TRBD2,TRBJ2-2,TGTGCCAGCAGTTCAGGCGGGCTAGCGGGCCGTCACACCGGGGAGCTGTTTTTT,CASSSGGLAGRHTGELFF
TRBV9,many,NA,TRBJ2-5,TGTGCCAGCAGCGTAGCTTCGGGGCTCGGGGAGACCCAGTACTTC,CASSVASGLGETQYF
TRBV30,few,NA,TRBJ2-7,TGTGCCTGGAGTGTACTTGGAACCCACGAGCAGTACTTC,CAWSVLGTHEQYF
TRBV25-1,NA,TRBD2,TRBJ2-1,TGTGCCAGCAGTGAATACGGCTACGGCGGGAGCTACAATGAGCAGTTCTTC,CASSEYGYGGSYNEQFF
TRBV12-3/TRBV12-4,many,NA,TRBJ2-7,TGTGCCAGCAGCGGGGCCGCCCTGTACGAGCAGTACTTC,CASSGAALYEQYF
TRBV15,many,NA,TRBJ2-3,TGTGCCACCAGCAGCTTATTCGGGGTTCGGAGCGTGGCGGGCACAGATACGCAGTATTTT,CATSSLFGVRSVAGTDTQYF
TRBV6-5,many,NA,TRBJ2-1,TGTGCCAGCAGTTACATGAGGGTTGGGACTCGCACGGGGAATGAGCAGTTCTTC,CASSYMRVGTRTGNEQFF
TRBV9,NA,TRBD2,TRBJ2-3,TGTGCCAGCAGCGTTTCCGCCTCTAGCGGGAGTTTAATGGCGGATACGCAGTATTTT,CASSVSASSGSLMADTQYF
TRBV3-1,many,TRBD1,TRBJ1-1,TGTGCCAGCAGCGACCGGGACAGGGGTCTTGGCACTGAAGCTTTCTTT,CASSDRDRGLGTEAFF
TRBV4-2,many,NA,TRBJ2-7,TGTGCCAGCAGCCAAGATCTGCGGAACGAGCAGTACTTC,CASSQDLRNEQYF
TRBV30,many,NA,TRBJ1-1,TGTGCCTGGGGCGGGGCGAAAGCTTTCTTT,CAWGGAKAFF
TRBV2,many,TRBD1,TRBJ1-2,TGTGCCAGCAGTCCGGACAGGGTCAGCTATGGCTACACCTTC,CASSPDRVSYGYTF
TRBV27,few,NA,TRBJ1-1,TGTGCCAGCAGTATTGAGGACGGCGCTGAAGCTTTCTTT,CASSIEDGAEAFF
TRBV28,many,TRBD2,TRBJ2-7,TGTGCCAGCAGTCCTCTAGCGGGAGGGCCCCTAGGCTCCTACGAGCAGTACTTC,CASSPLAGGPLGSYEQYF
TRBV20-1,few,TRBD1,TRBJ2-7,TGCAGTGCTAGGACCACGGACAGGTTGAGCTCCTACGAGCAGTACTTC,CSARTTDRLSSYEQYF
TRBV2,many,TRBD2,TRBJ2-1,TGTGCCGGCCGTGCGCAGCGGGAGTTTAATGAGCAGTTCTTC,CAGRAQREFNEQFF
TRBV7-6,NA,NA,TRBJ2-1,TGTGCCAGCAGTCGAACTAAGGGGAATGAGCAGTTCTTC,CASSRTKGNEQFF
TRBV28,few,TRBD2,TRBJ2-7,TGTGCCAGCAGTTTGCTAGCGGGAGGGCCCTTCTCCTACGAGCAGTACTTC,CASSLLAGGPFSYEQYF
TRBV27,many,NA,TRBJ2-2,TGTGCCAGCAGTCCCGGTGGAGGGGTGAGCGGGGAGCTGTTTTTT,CASSPGGGVSGELFF
TRBV19,few,TRBD1,TRBJ2-1,TGTGCCAGTAGTTTCCGGGCCGGGACAGGGGCCCTTAGCTCCTACAATGAGCAGTTCTTC,CASSFRAGTGALSSYNEQFF